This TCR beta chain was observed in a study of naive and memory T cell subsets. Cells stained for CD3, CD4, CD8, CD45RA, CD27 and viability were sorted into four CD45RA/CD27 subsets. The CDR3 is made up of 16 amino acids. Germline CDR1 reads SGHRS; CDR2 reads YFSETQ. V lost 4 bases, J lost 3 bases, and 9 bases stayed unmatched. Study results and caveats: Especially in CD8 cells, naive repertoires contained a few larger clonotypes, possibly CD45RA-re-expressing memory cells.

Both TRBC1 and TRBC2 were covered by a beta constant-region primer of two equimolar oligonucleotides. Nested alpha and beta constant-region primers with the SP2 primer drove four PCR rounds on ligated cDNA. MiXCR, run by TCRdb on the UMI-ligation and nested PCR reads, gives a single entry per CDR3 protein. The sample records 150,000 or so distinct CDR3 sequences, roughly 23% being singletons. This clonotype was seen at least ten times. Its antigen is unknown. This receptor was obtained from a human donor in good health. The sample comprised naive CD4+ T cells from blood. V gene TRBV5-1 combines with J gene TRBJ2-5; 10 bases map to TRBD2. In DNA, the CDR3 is TGCGCCAGCAGCAGGCTAGCGGGAGCGGTAAAAGAGACCCAGTACTTC. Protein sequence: CASSRLAGAVKETQYF.